This T cell receptor (beta chain) was captured in a study of tumor and adjacent non-tumor tissue in lung cancer. At the level of the study: There were 11 to 13 adenocarcinoma, a couple of squamous cell carcinoma and 1 small cell lung cancer cases. Patients were aged about 30 to 76, ten or so men and 5 women, stage I to III. General study points: Tumor tissue had significantly higher TCR diversity than normal lung.

The CDR3 extends over 15 amino acids. Germline CDR1 is SGHRS and CDR2 is YFSETQ. V dropped 0 bases and J dropped 2 bases, with 8 bases sitting between them. Regarding this clonotype: Its antigen is not identified.

RNA was extracted from bulk tissue without any cell sorting. The library came from three nested PCR rounds adapted from ARM-PCR protocols. TCRdb recomputed calls from the multiplex PCR reads with MiXCR, one row per CDR3 protein. This table has over 110,000 distinct CDR3 sequences, around two thirds appearing once. The source is a man aged 60 to 75 with small cell lung cancer. The specimen was lung tumor tissue. The chain joins TRBV5-1 to TRBJ2-2; a weak D match, TRBD2 (5 bases). CDR3 sequence reads: CASSLGLLNTGELFF. Written as DNA, the CDR3 is TGCGCCAGCAGCTTGGGACTACTAAACACCGGGGAGCTGTTTTTT.